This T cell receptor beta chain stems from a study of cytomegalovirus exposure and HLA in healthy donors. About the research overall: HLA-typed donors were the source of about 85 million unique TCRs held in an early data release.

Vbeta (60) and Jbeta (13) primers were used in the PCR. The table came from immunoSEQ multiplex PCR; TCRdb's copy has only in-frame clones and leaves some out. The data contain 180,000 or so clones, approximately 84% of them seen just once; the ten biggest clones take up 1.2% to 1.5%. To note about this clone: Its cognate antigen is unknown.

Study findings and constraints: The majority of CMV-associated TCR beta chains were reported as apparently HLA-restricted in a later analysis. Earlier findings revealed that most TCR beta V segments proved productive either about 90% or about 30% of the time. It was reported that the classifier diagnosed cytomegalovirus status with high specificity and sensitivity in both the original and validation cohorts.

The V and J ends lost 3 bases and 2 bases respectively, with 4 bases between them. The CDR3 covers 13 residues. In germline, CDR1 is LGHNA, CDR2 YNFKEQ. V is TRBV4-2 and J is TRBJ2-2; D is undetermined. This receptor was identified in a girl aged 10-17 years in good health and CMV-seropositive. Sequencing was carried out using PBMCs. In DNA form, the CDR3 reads TGTGCCAGCAGCCAGCGAAACACCGGGGAGCTGTTTTTT. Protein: CASSQRNTGELFF.